One and the same sample provided the 30 T cell receptor beta chains below, sequenced in a study of T cell responses to AZD1222 COVID-19 vaccine. The data were produced by immunoSEQ multiplex PCR, yet TCRdb's version contains in-frame clones alone and is incomplete. The profile shows about 160,000 clones, about 91% of them singletons. Source: peripheral blood, taken on day 0 of MenACWY control vaccination. The receptors originated from an adult in good health.

The rearrangement joins TRBV5-1 to TRBJ2-7; D remains unclear. V was pared by 1 base and J by 3 bases, with 8 bases between. The CDR3 runs to 13 residues. The germline V gene encodes CDR1 SGHRS and CDR2 YFSETQ. The CDR3 DNA follows: TGCGCCAGCAGCTTGCAGGTGGGCTACGAGCAGTACTTC. Translated, it gives CASSLQVGYEQYF.

The chain combines TRBV7-2 with TRBJ1-5; D may be TRBD1 (5 bases). The V end lost 1 base, the J end lost 5 bases, and 15 bases lay between the germline ends. The CDR3 extends over 16 amino acids. The germline gives CDR1 SGHTA, CDR2 FQGNSA. The DNA for the CDR3 is TGTGCCAGCAGCTTAGGCAGGGAAGGGTTCTATCAGCCCCAGCATTTT. As protein: CASSLGREGFYQPQHF.

This chain joins TRBV27 and TRBJ2-3; tentative D call: TRBD2 (6 bases). Per the germline V gene, CDR1 is MNHEY and CDR2 is SMNVEV (reference sequence). Trimming stripped 6 bases from V and 6 bases from J, with 22 bases between. This CDR3 region has 16 residues. CDR3 bases: TGTGCCAGCAGCCTTGGGGGGACCGCGGGTGCGGATACGCAGTATTTT. Amino acids: CASSLGGTAGADTQYF.

This clone was detected once. Here the CDR3 reads CASSGGSGNYNEQFF. In DNA, the CDR3 is TGTGCCAGCAGCGGGGGGAGCGGCAACTACAATGAGCAGTTCTTC. The rearrangement links TRBV9 to TRBJ2-1, with D perhaps matching TRBD1 or TRBD2 (5 bases each). Germline V gene data show CDR1 as SGDLS and CDR2 as YYNGEE. The ends were cut back, 3 bases at V and 3 bases at J, with 13 bases in the middle. CDR3 length: 15 amino acids.

V usage is TRBV5-1 and J usage is TRBJ2-7, with a tentative D call TRBD2 (5 bases). Looked up from germline, CDR1 is SGHRS and CDR2 is YFSETQ. The V gene lost 5 bases and the J gene lost 5 bases, with 14 bases spanning the gap. The CDR3 sequence is 13 residues long. The CDR3 is CASREVGDDEQYF. The CDR3 region has the DNA TGCGCCAGCAGGGAGGTTGGTGACGACGAGCAGTACTTC. The whole variable domain, remainder taken from reference TRBV5-1 and TRBJ2-7, is KAGVTQTPRYLIKTRGQQVTLSCSPISGHRSVSWYQQTPGQGLQFLFEYFSETQRNKGNFPGRFSGRQFSNSRSEMNVSTLELGDSALYLCASREVGDDEQYFGPGTRLTVT.

V usage is TRBV7-3 and J usage is TRBJ2-3, with 9 bases identical to TRBD1. The ends lost 5 bases at V and 5 bases at J; junction bases unmatched: 8. The CDR3 is 15 amino acids. Germline values: CDR1 SGHTA, CDR2 FQGTGA. In DNA form, the CDR3 reads TGTGCCAGCAGCCGGGGACAGGGAGGAGGAGATACGCAGTATTTT. Translating gives CASSRGQGGGDTQYF.

This rearrangement joins TRBV29-1 to TRBJ2-5; tentative D call: TRBD2 (6 bases). Trimming shortened V by 7 bases and J by 1 base, and 16 bases separated the two germline ends. The CDR3 loop spans 14 amino acids. Germline V lookup: CDR1 SQVTM, CDR2 ANQGSEA. The CDR3 sequence is CSALGWTTQETQYF. The DNA for the CDR3 is TGCAGCGCCTTAGGCTGGACTACCCAAGAGACCCAGTACTTC.

This clone was counted once. The chain recombines TRBV7-3 with TRBJ2-3, with D unclear. Between the trimmed V and J ends, which lost 2 bases and 1 base, there was a span of 1 base. The CDR3 length is 12 residues. Germline V lookup: CDR1 SGHTA, CDR2 FQGTGA. CDR3: CASSLGTDTQYF. The CDR3 DNA is TGTGCCAGCAGCTTAGGCACAGATACGCAGTATTTT.

The gene calls are TRBV27 and TRBJ1-5, with D perhaps TRBD1 (6 bases). V lost 4 bases and J 3 bases, leaving 13 bases between the germline ends. This CDR3 comprises 15 residues. CDR1 and CDR2 from the germline V gene are MNHEY and SMNVEV (reference sequence). The CDR3 DNA follows: TGTGCCAGCAGTTCCTTCGGGACACTCAATCAGCCCCAGCATTTT. Translated: CASSSFGTLNQPQHF.

The chain recombines TRBV7-9 with TRBJ1-1; unclear D gene. The V end was cut by 6 bases, the J end by 0 bases, with 14 bases between. Germline V gene sequence: CDR1 SEHNR, CDR2 FQNEAQ (reference sequence). The length of the CDR3 is 15 residues. The CDR3 sequence is CASRLDGRMNTEAFF. The CDR3 region has the DNA TGTGCCAGCAGGTTGGACGGGCGAATGAACACTGAAGCTTTCTTT.

The CDR3, as DNA: TGTGCCAGCAGCCAGTTCAGGGGAGGCACCGGGGAGCTGTTTTTT. It specifies CASSQFRGGTGELFF. The chain recombines TRBV3-1 (or the pseudogene TRBV3-2) with TRBJ2-2, with D perhaps given as TRBD1 or TRBD2 (6 bases each). CDR3 size: 15 residues. The V gene lost 3 bases and the J gene lost 4 bases, with 12 bases spanning the gap. Germline V gives CDR1 LGHDT, CDR2 YNNKEL (reference sequence).

This chain links TRBV6-5 with TRBJ2-1; D gene ambiguous. V gave up 4 bases and J gave up 2 bases, with 6 bases separating them. The germline gives CDR1 MNHEY, CDR2 SVGAGI. The CDR3 has 13 residues. The CDR3 spells CASSSSPYNEQFF. As DNA, the CDR3 is TGTGCCAGCAGTTCCTCCCCCTACAATGAGCAGTTCTTC.

V is TRBV27 and J is TRBJ1-3, with D unresolved. Trimming stripped 4 bases from V and 4 bases from J, with 14 bases between. Germline V gives CDR1 MNHEY, CDR2 SMNVEV (reference sequence). The CDR3 length is 15 residues. CDR3 DNA: TGTGCCAGCAGTTCCCGCTGGACTTCGGGAAACACCATATATTTT. It is translated as CASSSRWTSGNTIYF.

There are a few counts of this clone. This chain joins TRBV5-4 and TRBJ2-1, with D perhaps TRBD2 (5 bases). The germline gives CDR1 SGHNT, CDR2 YYREEE (reference sequence). V dropped 0 bases and J dropped 0 bases, with 10 bases sitting between them. The CDR3 runs 16 residues. CDR3: CASSLGAGISYNEQFF. DNA for the CDR3: TGTGCCAGCAGCTTGGGTGCGGGTATCTCCTACAATGAGCAGTTCTTC.

CDR3 in DNA: TGTGCCACCAAACCGACAGGGGCGCTCCGCACTGAAGCTTTCTTT. Translated: CATKPTGALRTEAFF. The rearrangement uses TRBV19 and TRBJ1-1, with 8 bases aligning to TRBD1. Per germline, CDR1 LNHDA and CDR2 SQIVND (reference sequence). The V segment lost 10 bases and the J segment 4 bases; nucleotides outside the gene matches: 14. The CDR3 sequence is 15 residues long.

This clone has only a few counts. The chain combines TRBV19 with TRBJ2-7, with 9 bases identical to TRBD1. Germline CDR1 LNHDA, CDR2 SQIVND (reference sequence). This CDR3 has 14 amino acids. V lost 3 bases, J lost 7 bases, and 7 bases stayed unmatched. The CDR3 DNA is TGTGCCAGTAGTATCCAGGACAGGGGAGGGGAGCAGTACTTC. Protein sequence: CASSIQDRGGEQYF.

The gene calls are TRBV7-2 and TRBJ1-1; D remains ambiguous. Germline values: CDR1 SGHTA, CDR2 FQGNSA. The CDR3 is made up of 14 amino acids. Trimming took 1 base from V and 6 from J, leaving 12 bases between them. The CDR3 region has the DNA TGTGCCAGCAGCTTAGGATCCCAGCGCGCTGAAGCTTTCTTT. As protein: CASSLGSQRAEAFF.

The chain has TRBV7-2 and TRBJ1-1, with TRBD1 identical over 9 bases. V gave up 5 bases and J gave up 6 bases; unmatched junction bases: 10. Germline V lookup: CDR1 SGHTA, CDR2 FQGNSA. The CDR3 consists of 15 residues. CDR3 sequence: CASSPVTGGSAEAFF. Written as DNA, the CDR3 is TGTGCCAGCAGCCCCGTGACAGGGGGTAGCGCTGAAGCTTTCTTT.

This rearrangement joins TRBV19 to TRBJ1-1, with a tentative D call TRBD1 (5 bases). The germline V gene has CDR1 LNHDA and CDR2 SQIVND (reference sequence). V was pared by 6 bases and J by 7 bases, with 9 bases between. The CDR3 spans 11 residues. CDR3 nucleotide sequence: TGTGCCAGTAGACAGGTAAATGAAGCTTTCTTT. Amino acid sequence: CASRQVNEAFF. Full variable domain (missing parts from reference TRBV19 and TRBJ1-1): DGGITQSPKYLFRKEGQNVTLSCEQNLNHDAMYWYRQDPGQGLRLIYYSQIVNDFQKGDIAEGYSVSREKKESFPLTVTSAQKNPTAFYLCASRQVNEAFFGQGTRLTVV.

The chain has TRBV7-2 and TRBJ2-5; D is possibly TRBD1 or TRBD2 (5 bases each). CDR3 length: 14 amino acids. Germline V gene lookup returns CDR1 SGHTA and CDR2 FQGNSA. V dropped 4 bases and J dropped 5 bases, with 14 bases sitting between them. The CDR3 loop reads CASSSLGTWETQYF. Written as DNA, the CDR3 is TGTGCCAGCAGCTCTCTGGGGACCTGGGAGACCCAGTACTTC.

The chain carries TRBV27 and TRBJ1-1; D not certain. V lost 2 bases and J 4 bases, leaving 8 bases between the germline ends. Germline loops: CDR1 MNHEY, CDR2 SMNVEV (reference sequence). The CDR3 contains 13 residues. The DNA for the CDR3 is TGTGCCAGCAGTTTAAGTTTGGGCACTGAAGCTTTCTTT. It is translated as CASSLSLGTEAFF.

The chain combines TRBV29-1 with TRBJ2-2; TRBD2 might be the D (6 bases). Trimming removed 1 base at V and 5 bases at J, with 14 bases between. Germline CDR1 SQVTM, CDR2 ANQGSEA. The CDR3 is 15 residues long. The DNA for the CDR3 is TGCAGCGTTGAAGCCCTAGCGCGAAGAACCGGGGAGCTGTTTTTT. Translating gives CSVEALARRTGELFF.

The chain carries TRBV27 and TRBJ1-5; the D is unclear. The V and J ends lost 0 bases and 0 bases respectively, with 6 bases between them. Germline V CDR1 and CDR2: MNHEY, SMNVEV (reference sequence). The CDR3 sequence is 15 residues long. DNA of the CDR3: TGTGCCAGCAGTTTATCCGGTTATAGCAATCAGCCCCAGCATTTT. Translated: CASSLSGYSNQPQHF.

The chain couples TRBV12-5 to TRBJ2-2; 11 bases match TRBD1. This CDR3 spans 15 amino acids. Germline CDR1 and CDR2: LGHNT and FRNRAP. Germline trimming cut 6 bases from V and 7 bases from J; bases unmatched to any gene: 7. The CDR3 sequence: CASGQGQGAGGELFF. The CDR3 region has the DNA TGTGCTAGTGGACAAGGACAGGGGGCGGGCGGGGAGCTGTTTTTT.

The gene calls are TRBV2 and TRBJ2-5, with TRBD1 matching over 7 bases. In germline, CDR1 is SNHLY, CDR2 FYNNEI. The CDR3 covers 15 residues. The junction had 8 bases not matched to a gene; V was cut back by 4 bases and J by 3 bases. The CDR3 DNA is TGTGCCAGCAGTGCGTGGCTGACAGGGAAAGAGACCCAGTACTTC. Protein sequence: CASSAWLTGKETQYF.

The chain carries TRBV27 and TRBJ2-3; maybe TRBD2 (6 bases). The CDR3 length is 16 residues. Germline V gene lookup returns CDR1 MNHEY and CDR2 SMNVEV (reference sequence). V was trimmed by 5 bases and J by 2 bases, leaving 17 bases between them. In DNA form, the CDR3 reads TGTGCCAGCAGTCCCTTCCGGGAGATGCCCACAGATACGCAGTATTTT. Translating it yields CASSPFREMPTDTQYF.

The rearrangement joins TRBV6-2 or TRBV6-3 to TRBJ1-5; 9 nucleotides align to TRBD1. The CDR3 contains 15 residues. Germline CDR1 is MNHEY and CDR2 is SVGEGT. Unmatched junction bases numbered 6, after V lost 5 bases and J lost 4 bases. The CDR3 here is CASSPLGQGNQPQHF. The CDR3 bases are TGTGCCAGCAGTCCCCTCGGACAGGGGAATCAGCCCCAGCATTTT.

The CDR3 loop is CASRWSGATEAFF. The DNA for the CDR3 is TGTGCCAGTAGGTGGAGCGGCGCCACTGAAGCTTTCTTT. The rearrangement joins TRBV19 to TRBJ1-1; D not resolved. Germline V lookup: CDR1 LNHDA, CDR2 SQIVND (reference sequence). The CDR3 spans 13 residues. The V end lost 6 bases, the J end lost 4 bases, and 12 bases lay between the germline ends.

This clone has a single count. This chain links TRBV28 with TRBJ1-3; unclear D gene. From germline, CDR1 is MDHEN and CDR2 SYDVKM. CDR3 length: 12 amino acids. V was trimmed by 6 bases and J by 3 bases, leaving 6 bases between them. CDR3 coding DNA: TGTGCCAGCAGCTGGGGTGGAAACACCATATATTTT. Its translation: CASSWGGNTIYF.

V and J are TRBV19 and TRBJ1-5; TRBD1 is a possible D gene (5 bases). This CDR3 comprises 17 residues. V was shortened by 9 bases and J by 2 bases, with 23 bases between the two germline ends. Germline V gene sequence: CDR1 LNHDA, CDR2 SQIVND (reference sequence). This CDR3 is CASRTTTRRGGNQPQHF. The CDR3 nucleotides read TGTGCCAGCCGAACCACCACCCGGCGGGGGGGCAATCAGCCCCAGCATTTT.